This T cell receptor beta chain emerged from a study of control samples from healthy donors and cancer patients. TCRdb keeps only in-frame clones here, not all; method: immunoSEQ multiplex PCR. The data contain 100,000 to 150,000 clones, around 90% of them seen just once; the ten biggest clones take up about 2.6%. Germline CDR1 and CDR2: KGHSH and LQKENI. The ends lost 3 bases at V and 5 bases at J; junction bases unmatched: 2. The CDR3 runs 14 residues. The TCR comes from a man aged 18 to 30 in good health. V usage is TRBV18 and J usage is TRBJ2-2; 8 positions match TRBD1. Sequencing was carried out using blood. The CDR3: CASSPGQGTGELFF. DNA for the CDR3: TGTGCCAGCTCACCCGGACAGGGAACCGGGGAGCTGTTTTTT. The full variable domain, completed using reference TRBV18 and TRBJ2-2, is NAGVMQNPRHLVRRRGQEARLRCSPMKGHSHVYWYRQLPEEGLKFMVYLQKENIIDESGMPKERFSAEFPKEGPSILRIQQVVRGDSAAYFCASSPGQGTGELFFGEGSRLTVL.